This T cell receptor (beta chain) was sequenced for a study of shared clonotypes between healthy human individuals. The overall study: Donors were two women and a few men aged 18 to 49. General study results and limits: The four-donor shared clonotypes exceeded non-shared clonotypes in generation probability, with non-shared ones scoring lower.

Only in-frame clones appear in the TCRdb table, and some are missing; sequencing was by immunoSEQ multiplex PCR. The data contain 2,100,000 or so clones, approximately 96% of them seen just once; the ten biggest clones take up approximately 0.13%. On this clone: Its antigen is unknown. Other DNA sequences of this sample code for an identical CDR3.

The CDR3 length is 14 residues. Unmatched junction bases numbered 5, after V lost 4 bases and J lost 2 bases. Germline CDR1 reads SGHDT; CDR2 reads YYEEEE. The V gene is TRBV5-6, the J gene TRBJ1-1; TRBD1 matches at 7 bases. The TCR was taken from a man in his late teens or twenties in good health. Sequencing was performed on naive CD4+ T cells sorted from blood. Subset in this sample: CD45RA+ positively selected. Here the CDR3 DNA reads TGTGCCAGCAGCCCCGGGACAGTAAACACTGAAGCTTTCTTT. It yields the protein CASSPGTVNTEAFF.